These T cell receptor beta chains were read from a single sample in a study of shared clonotypes between healthy human individuals. Profiling relied on immunoSEQ multiplex PCR, and the TCRdb table lists in-frame clones only, not all of them. Of approximately 2.1 million clones listed, roughly 93% are singletons. The sequenced sample was naive CD4+ T cells from PBMCs. The receptors here all came from a man aged 18-30 years in good health. Some clones in this sample may be carry-over from other donors' samples. CDR3s include the opening cysteine and the closing phenylalanine or tryptophan. The D gene is left open where the match is weak. Clone size, where shown, is once, few, many, or a class for clones that have expanded.

v_call	clone_size	j_call	d_call	cdr3_nt	cdr3_aa
TRBV28	-	TRBJ2-1	-	TGTGCCACCCAACACCGAGAAAATGAGCAGTTCTTC	CATQHRENEQFF
TRBV18	-	TRBJ1-3	-	TGTGCCAGCTCACTACCCGCCGGGGGCTCTGGAAACACCATATATTTT	CASSLPAGGSGNTIYF
TRBV4-1	-	TRBJ2-3	TRBD1	TGCGCCAGCAGCCAAGTTATAGGACAGGCGGGTGAAACAGATACGCAGTATTTT	CASSQVIGQAGETDTQYF
TRBV28	-	TRBJ1-2	TRBD1	TGTGCCAGCAGTTTATATACTTCCAACAGGGGGAGGGATGGCTACACCTTC	CASSLYTSNRGRDGYTF
TRBV2	-	TRBJ2-5	-	TGTGCCAGCAGTGAGGAGCAAGAGACCCAGTACTTC	CASSEEQETQYF
TRBV7-8	-	TRBJ1-2	TRBD1	TGTGCCAGCAGCCCCCGGGACAGCTCTGGCTACACCTTC	CASSPRDSSGYTF
TRBV5-1	-	TRBJ2-1	TRBD2	TGCGCCAGCAGCTCGACTAGCGACCACAATGAGCAGTTCTTC	CASSSTSDHNEQFF
TRBV4-1	-	TRBJ2-2	-	TGCGCCAGCAGCCAAGAGTGGAGGGCCAGGGGGGAGCTGTTTTTT	CASSQEWRARGELFF
TRBV7-3	-	TRBJ2-1	-	TGTGCCAGCAGCTTTGGCGGATCCACCTACAATGAGCAGTTCTTC	CASSFGGSTYNEQFF
TRBV7-3	-	TRBJ2-1	-	TGTGCCAGCAGCTCTACGATGTTGTCCAATGAGCAGTTCTTC	CASSSTMLSNEQFF
TRBV20-1	-	TRBJ2-3	-	TGCAGTGCGAGTAGCACAGATACGCAGTATTTT	CSASSTDTQYF
TRBV4-3	-	TRBJ2-1	-	TGCGCCAGCAGCCAAGAGTGGCTGCTCAATGAGCAGTTCTTC	CASSQEWLLNEQFF
TRBV15	once	TRBJ2-7	TRBD2	TGTGCCACCAGCTCTACTAGCGGGCACGACGAGCAGTACTTC	CATSSTSGHDEQYF
TRBV14	-	TRBJ1-1	-	TGTGCCAGCAGCCAACCCGCTAGGGGCCCTGAAGCTTTCTTT	CASSQPARGPEAFF
TRBV27	-	TRBJ1-3	-	TGTGCCAGCAGCCCAGGAGGGCTTCTTGGAAACACCATATATTTT	CASSPGGLLGNTIYF
TRBV9	-	TRBJ2-5	TRBD2	TGTGCCAGCAGCGCTAGCGGGGGGACTAGGGAGACCCAGTACTTC	CASSASGGTRETQYF
TRBV25-1	-	TRBJ2-3	TRBD2	TGTGCCAGCAGGGGGACTAGCAGGTCAGATACGCAGTATTTT	CASRGTSRSDTQYF
TRBV5-1	-	TRBJ2-7	-	TGCGCCAGCAGCTTGGGCGGGGGACAGTCCTACGAGCAGTACTTC	CASSLGGGQSYEQYF
TRBV6-5	once	TRBJ2-3	-	TGTGCCAGCGGTCAGCGGGGCACAGATACGCAGTATTTT	CASGQRGTDTQYF
TRBV2	-	TRBJ1-4	TRBD1	TGTGCCAGCAGTCCGGACAGGATCTTCCCCGCAACTAATGAAAAACTGTTTTTT	CASSPDRIFPATNEKLFF
TRBV11-3	-	TRBJ1-1	-	TGTGCCAGCAGCTTAGTACTTCGTGAGGTAGCTTTCTTT	CASSLVLREVAFF
TRBV10-3	-	TRBJ1-2	-	TGTGCCATCAGTGTGGTGGAGAGCTATGGCTACACCTTC	CAISVVESYGYTF
TRBV13	-	TRBJ2-7	-	TGTGCCAGCAGCTCTCGACCGAGAAACAGCTACGAGCAGTACTTC	CASSSRPRNSYEQYF
TRBV15	-	TRBJ2-7	TRBD1	TGTGCCACCAGCAGGTTGGGACAGGGGTTCTACGAGCAGTACTTC	CATSRLGQGFYEQYF
TRBV30	-	TRBJ2-1	-	TGTGCCCGATTAGATTATTCCTACAATGAGCAGTTCTTC	CARLDYSYNEQFF
TRBV2	-	TRBJ2-1	-	TGTGCCAGCAGTGACGGGCTACCATCCTACAATGAGCAGTTCTTC	CASSDGLPSYNEQFF
TRBV2	-	TRBJ2-3	-	TGTGCCAGCGAACCCAGGGCCCACACAGATACGCAGTATTTT	CASEPRAHTDTQYF
TRBV18	once	TRBJ2-3	TRBD1	TGTGCCAGCTCACCCCCGACAGGGCCCGATACGCAGTATTTT	CASSPPTGPDTQYF